The next 5 T cell receptor beta chains were all read from a single sample in a study of blood T cell repertoires in COVID-19. Method: immunoSEQ multiplex PCR; TCRdb's copy keeps in-frame clones and lacks some. The sample yields about 210,000 clones, 92% seen once. Sequences were obtained from peripheral blood. The source is a man aged 25 to 45 with acute or convalescent COVID-19.

This chain joins TRBV28 and TRBJ2-1; D perhaps matches TRBD1 (6 bases). The CDR3 is 13 amino acids. The V gene's germline CDR1 is MDHEN and CDR2 SYDVKM. Trimming left V 5 bases short and J 7 bases short, with 12 bases between. The CDR3 bases are TGTGCCAGCAGTAACGAACAGGGTAATGAGCAGTTCTTC. It yields the protein CASSNEQGNEQFF.

The chain has TRBV11-2 and TRBJ2-5, with TRBD1 matching over 7 bases. V trimming: 5 bases; J trimming: 2 bases; junction bases outside the gene matches: 2. The CDR3 loop spans 13 amino acids. Germline lookup yields CDR1 SGHAT and CDR2 FQNNGV. This CDR3 reads CASSTGVQETQYF. CDR3 DNA: TGTGCCAGCAGCACAGGGGTACAAGAGACCCAGTACTTC.

By share of the sample, this clone is medium-sized. The V call is TRBV6-4, the J call TRBJ2-2; D is undetermined. The CDR3 length is 13 residues. Trimming left V 4 bases short and J 1 base short, with 4 bases between. The germline V gene has CDR1 MRHNA and CDR2 SNTAGT. The CDR3 DNA follows: TGTGCCAGCAGTGCAGGGAACACCGGGGAGCTGTTTTTT. It yields the protein CASSAGNTGELFF.

J is TRBJ2-1 and V is TRBV19; TRBD2 agrees at 10 bases. V shed 6 bases and J 3 bases; nucleotides not matched to a gene: 5. The germline gives CDR1 LNHDA, CDR2 SQIVND (reference sequence). The CDR3 consists of 15 residues. CDR3 bases: TGTGCCAGTAGCCCCCGGACTAGCGGCTACAATGAGCAGTTCTTC. The encoded protein is CASSPRTSGYNEQFF. Filled out from reference TRBV19 and TRBJ2-1, the complete variable domain reads DGGITQSPKYLFRKEGQNVTLSCEQNLNHDAMYWYRQDPGQGLRLIYYSQIVNDFQKGDIAEGYSVSREKKESFPLTVTSAQKNPTAFYLCASSPRTSGYNEQFFGPGTRLTVL.

V usage is TRBV5-1 and J usage is TRBJ1-1; D not certain. This CDR3 region has 13 residues. The germline CDR1 and CDR2 sequences are SGHRS and YFSETQ. Trimming took off 4 bases at V and 1 base at J, with 8 bases between the two ends. The CDR3 loop is CASSPTQNTEAFF. CDR3 nucleotide sequence: TGCGCCAGCAGCCCGACACAGAACACTGAAGCTTTCTTT.